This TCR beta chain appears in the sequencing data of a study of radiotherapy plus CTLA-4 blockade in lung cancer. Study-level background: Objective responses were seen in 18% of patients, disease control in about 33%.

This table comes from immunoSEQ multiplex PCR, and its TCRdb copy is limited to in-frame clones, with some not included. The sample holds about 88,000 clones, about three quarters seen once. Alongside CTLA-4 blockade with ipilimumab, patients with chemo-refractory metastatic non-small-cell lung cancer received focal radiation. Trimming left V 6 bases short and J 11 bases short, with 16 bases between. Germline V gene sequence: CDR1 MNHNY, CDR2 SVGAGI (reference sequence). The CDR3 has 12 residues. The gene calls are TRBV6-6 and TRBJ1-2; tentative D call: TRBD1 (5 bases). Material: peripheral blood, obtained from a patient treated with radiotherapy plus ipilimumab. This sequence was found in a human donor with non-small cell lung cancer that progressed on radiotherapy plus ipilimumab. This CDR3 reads CASSPRQKGYTF. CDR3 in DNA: TGTGCCAGCAGCCCCCGACAAAAGGGGTACACCTTC.